The clone carrying this T cell receptor beta chain was seen a few times. Trimming pared 8 bases from V and 4 bases from J, leaving 12 bases between. Germline-derived CDR1 and CDR2 are SQVTM and ANQGSEA. CDR3 size: 12 residues. This sample is part of a study of blood T cell repertoires in COVID-19. Here immunoSEQ multiplex PCR was the method, and the copy in TCRdb shows in-frame clones only, minus some. The table shows about 250,000 clones, with approximately 83% occurring only once. The sequenced material came from PBMCs or T cells enriched from blood (not recorded which). The clonotype was recovered from a man in his forties or fifties who had recovered from COVID-19. The chain uses TRBV29-1 and TRBJ2-1, with D maybe TRBD1 (5 bases). For the CDR3, the DNA is TGCAGCTCTGCTGACAGTTACAATGAGCAGTTCTTC. Encoded protein: CSSADSYNEQFF.